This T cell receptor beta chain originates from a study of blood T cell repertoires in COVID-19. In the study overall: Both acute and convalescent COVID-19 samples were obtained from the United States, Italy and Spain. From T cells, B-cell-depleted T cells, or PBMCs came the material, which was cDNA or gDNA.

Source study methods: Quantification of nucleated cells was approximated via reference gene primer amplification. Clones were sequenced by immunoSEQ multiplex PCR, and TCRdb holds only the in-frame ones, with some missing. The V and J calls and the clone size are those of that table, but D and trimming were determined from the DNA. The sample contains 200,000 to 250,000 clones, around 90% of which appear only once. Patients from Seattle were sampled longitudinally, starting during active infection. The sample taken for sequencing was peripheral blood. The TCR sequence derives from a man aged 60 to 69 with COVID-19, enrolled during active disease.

CDR3 residues: CASSLDSQANEKLFF. In nucleotides, the CDR3 is TGTGCCAGCAGTCTTGACAGTCAGGCTAATGAAAAACTGTTTTTT. The chain joins TRBV2 to TRBJ1-4; the D gene is possibly TRBD1 (5 bases). V lost 5 bases and J lost 3, with 13 bases in between. The CDR3 extends over 15 amino acids. The V gene's germline CDR1 is SNHLY and CDR2 FYNNEI.